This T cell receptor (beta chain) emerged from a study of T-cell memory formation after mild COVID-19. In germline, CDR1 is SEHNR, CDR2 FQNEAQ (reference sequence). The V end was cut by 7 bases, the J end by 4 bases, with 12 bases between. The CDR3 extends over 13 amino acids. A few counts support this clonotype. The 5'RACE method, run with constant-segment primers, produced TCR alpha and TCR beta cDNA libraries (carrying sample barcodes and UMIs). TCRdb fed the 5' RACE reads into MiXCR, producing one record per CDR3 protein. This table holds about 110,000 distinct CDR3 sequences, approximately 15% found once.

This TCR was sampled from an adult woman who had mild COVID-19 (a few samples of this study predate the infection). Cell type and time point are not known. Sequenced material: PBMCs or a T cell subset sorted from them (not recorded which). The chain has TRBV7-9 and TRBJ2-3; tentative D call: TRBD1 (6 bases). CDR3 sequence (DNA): TGTGCCAGCACCGCAGGGGTGGCAGATACGCAGTATTTT. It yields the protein CASTAGVADTQYF.